This TCR beta chain was sequenced for a study of glioma-infiltrating T cells after dendritic cell vaccination. Study details: Samples are from glioblastoma patients in Phase I and II dendritic cell vaccine trials. Treatment, given 2003 to 2012, was autologous tumor lysate-pulsed dendritic cell vaccination. Three intradermal dendritic cell vaccine injections were given every two weeks.

Libraries were prepared by immunoSEQ multiplex PCR; TCRdb keeps only in-frame clonotypes and omits some of them. The data hold approximately 100,000 clones, with roughly three quarters observed a single time. As to this clone: Its antigen is not known.

V was cut by 5 bases and J by 4 bases, with 7 bases left in between. Looked up from germline, CDR1 is SGHDT and CDR2 is YYEEEE. The CDR3 is 12 amino acids. Broader study findings: TCR clonality showed no direct relationship with survival.

The clonotype was recovered from a human donor with glioblastoma. The rearrangement uses TRBV5-6 and TRBJ2-1; perhaps TRBD2 as D (6 bases). Source: blood, taken before dendritic cell vaccination. The CDR3 region is CASRGTYNEQFF. The DNA for the CDR3 is TGTGCCAGCAGAGGGACTTACAATGAGCAGTTCTTC.